A selection of T cell receptor beta chains follows, all from one sample in a study of T-cell memory formation after mild COVID-19. TCRdb itself ran the 5' RACE reads through MiXCR, one entry per CDR3 protein. Found here are 150,000 or so distinct CDR3 sequences, approximately 14% of them singletons; the top ten hold 13% to 15%. The specimen sequenced was PBMCs or a T cell subset sorted from them (not recorded which). Source of these receptors: an adult woman who had mild COVID-19 (a few samples of this study predate the infection). Cell type and time point are not known. CDR3s leave out the opening cysteine and the closing phenylalanine or tryptophan.

v_call	j_call	cdr3_aa
TRBV9	TRBJ1-1	ASSPGGKGEAF
TRBV7-8	TRBJ2-1	ASSPRGHLYNEQF
TRBV12-3/TRBV12-4	TRBJ2-4	ATREGLAAVQY
TRBV27	TRBJ2-7	ASSRRISYEQY
TRBV27	TRBJ1-1	ASSPERDRRTEAF
TRBV2	TRBJ2-3	ASSPGPLEALTSGRADTQY
TRBV11-2	TRBJ2-3	ASSPGTSGAPQY
TRBV5-4	TRBJ2-7	ASSIDRGTYEQY
TRBV7-6	TRBJ1-1	ATRDPGLTEAF
TRBV5-1	TRBJ2-1	ASSLVTGLTYNEQF
TRBV9	TRBJ2-3	ASSVAKTSGTGDTQY
TRBV5-1	TRBJ1-5	ASSLGATDRGGQPQH
TRBV14	TRBJ2-7	ASSQVERAVYEQY
TRBV4-3	TRBJ2-1	ASSQGVRQGGDEQF
TRBV29-1	TRBJ2-7	SVAGTESSYEQY
TRBV5-4	TRBJ1-2	ASSWGDSRYYGYT
TRBV11-2	TRBJ2-5	ASSFPSGTEETQY
TRBV25-1	TRBJ2-3	ASRLYTGTGEDTQY
TRBV2	TRBJ2-1	ASSDESEYNEQF
TRBV15	TRBJ2-1	ATSRGRGGRNEQF
TRBV18	TRBJ1-2	ASSPHQGANYT
TRBV5-5	TRBJ1-5	ASSPGPRVGNQPQH
TRBV7-2	TRBJ1-1	ASSLYTNTEAF
TRBV18	TRBJ1-1	ASSPGGRGTEAF
TRBV24-1	TRBJ2-2	ATSDFYSTSGTNTGELF
TRBV4-3	TRBJ1-5	ASSPGPGNQPQH
TRBV4-1	TRBJ2-5	ASSQEGREETQY
TRBV29-1	TRBJ2-1	SVSLSGSLYNEQF
TRBV6-2/TRBV6-3	TRBJ2-2	ASSPGTQFTGELF
TRBV11-3	TRBJ1-3	ASSLRGFVSGNTIY
TRBV19	TRBJ1-5	ASSRSSMPNQPQH
TRBV29-1	TRBJ2-5	SVLGYQETQY
TRBV7-2	TRBJ2-2	ASRKGDTGELF
TRBV6-1	TRBJ1-1	ASSGAGLGWTEAF
TRBV27	TRBJ1-2	ASSSKGRGRGGYT
TRBV24-1	TRBJ2-5	ATSELPHSGSQETQY
TRBV30	TRBJ1-1	AWTPPDETEAF
TRBV24-1	TRBJ2-2	ATSAGIGELF
TRBV2	TRBJ1-5	ASTGAGRDNQPQH
TRBV19	TRBJ1-1	ASIRGHGGTEAF
TRBV20-1	TRBJ2-3	SANAPLSGGTDTQY
TRBV11-1	TRBJ2-1	ASSPGTSASREQF
TRBV10-3	TRBJ2-3	AIMGTSGRAVDTQY
TRBV5-1	TRBJ2-2	ASSHDSTGELF
TRBV7-9	TRBJ2-1	ASSSISTSGKFYNEQF
TRBV12-3/TRBV12-4	TRBJ2-5	ASSLTSGPQETQY
TRBV6-5	TRBJ1-1	ASSYSMGEAF
TRBV4-2	TRBJ2-7	ASSQGGDHSYEQY
TRBV10-3	TRBJ1-1	AISEDVRAF
TRBV5-6	TRBJ2-3	ASSSVRGTDTQY
TRBV12-3/TRBV12-4	TRBJ2-7	ASSLAEGHEQY
TRBV5-1	TRBJ2-6	ASSLSRAGSSGANVLT
TRBV10-3	TRBJ1-3	AISGVPGQGSLSSGNTIY
TRBV7-2	TRBJ2-1	ASSLEISDEQF
TRBV12-3/TRBV12-4	TRBJ1-1	ASSQSRRNTEAF
TRBV29-1	TRBJ1-2	SIKTGEGYT
TRBV5-8	TRBJ2-5	ASSLGGLWFDRETQY
TRBV12-2	TRBJ1-5	ASRLNRGPYSNQPQH
TRBV6-1	TRBJ2-2	ASRTGNTGELF
TRBV29-1	TRBJ1-4	SVRKQEPTNEKLF